This TCR beta chain stems from a study of identical twins. The CDR3 totals 15 residues. Germline V CDR1 and CDR2: MGHRA, YSYEKL. V shed 2 bases and J shed 1 base, with 12 bases lying between them. TCRdb re-called the 5' RACE reads through MiXCR, storing one row per CDR3 protein. The sample records 500,000 to 650,000 distinct CDR3 sequences, roughly 6.6% being singletons. These data are also associated with another study on yellow fever vaccine responses in identical twins.

The material sequenced was PBMCs. The V and J genes are TRBV4-1 and TRBJ2-7, with D tentatively TRBD1 (6 bases). The source of this sequence is a woman younger than 35 in good health. The CDR3 protein is CASSQQTGNSYEQYF. Here the CDR3 DNA reads TGCGCCAGCAGCCAACAGACAGGTAATTCCTACGAGCAGTACTTC.